Listed below are T cell receptor beta chains from one sample, sequenced in a study of human T cells and chemical hapten exposure. MiXCR was run by TCRdb on the RACE reads, yielding one entry per CDR3 protein. This sample yields 300,000 to 450,000 distinct CDR3 sequences, of which more than 4.5% are seen a single time; under 3% belongs to the top ten. The sample in question was whole blood, obtained in connection with sensitization to the hapten diphenylcyclopropenone (DPC). The receptors were gathered from a woman aged 45-59 years with alopecia areata. Some clones in this sample may be carry-over from other donors' samples. CDR3s include the opening cysteine and the closing phenylalanine or tryptophan. Fields, in order: V gene, CDR3 protein.

>TRBV12-5
CASGFFLGHAGQPQHF
>TRBV27
CASSPQGGEQFF
>TRBV5-1
CASSFRTANHGYTF
>TRBV12-3/TRBV12-4
CASSWSGGSNSPLHF
>TRBV12-3/TRBV12-4
CASSFEDYPQETQYF
>TRBV18
CASSPTGEATEAFF
>TRBV21-1
CASSKGELGQAPNTGELFF
>TRBV9
CASSADKGAADHEQYF
>TRBV11-2
CASSAGDIGPRGQYF
>TRBV29-1
CSVDWADTQYF
>TRBV18
CASSRNREGGYTF
>TRBV28
CATLQFERGTYEQYF
>TRBV27
CASSEISNQPQHF
>TRBV11-2
CASSLPPGQGDEAFF
>TRBV6-4
CASSDGGNTEAFF
>TRBV27
CASSPRGLGYTF
>TRBV5-1
CASIPPTGGLAEAFF
>TRBV20-1
CSASRRAGSQDTQYF
>TRBV12-3/TRBV12-4
CASSWDPGMNTQYF
>TRBV28
CASSPPWGSYEQYF
>TRBV20-1
CSARDWRGGYGYTF
>TRBV12-3/TRBV12-4
CASSLNGVGGYTF
>TRBV6-2/TRBV6-3
CASSGGQGGALAKNIQYF
>TRBV12-3/TRBV12-4
CASSLGRAMGKETQYF
>TRBV2
CASNEGLLLPEQFF
>TRBV2
CASSDQGIGNQPQHF
>TRBV5-1
CASSLNPSVGNTIYF
>TRBV12-3/TRBV12-4
CASSLSSSGSAADTQYF
>TRBV18
CASSPLPPAGQETQYF
>TRBV7-9
CASSRTRAPTDTQYF
>TRBV29-1
CSVEGQGSEKLFF
>TRBV14
CASSQVGAGGYGYTF
>TRBV7-2
CASSSVTSGAGQFF
>TRBV15
CATSRAIEAGELFF
>TRBV7-9
CASSPVGTTRETQYF
>TRBV11-2
CASSHRTSGDYNEQFF
>TRBV4-2
CASSQVMDMNTEAFF
>TRBV4-2
CASSQANRPDAPSDTQYF
>TRBV2
CASSVEYNEQFF
>TRBV27
CATGGQGNTDTQYF
>TRBV27
CASSSQLQETQYF
>TRBV3-1
CASSQVLGRRIYEQYF
>TRBV4-1
CASSQPQALSGSSTDTQYF
>TRBV7-2
CASSLTSGKHNEQFF